This T cell receptor (beta chain) stems from a study of blood T cell repertoires in COVID-19. Study background: The United States, Italy and Spain were the sources of the acute and convalescent COVID-19 samples.

The CDR3 loop spans 13 amino acids. V shed 4 bases, J shed 8 bases, and the junction held 4 bases outside the gene matches. The V gene's germline CDR1 is ENHRY and CDR2 SYGVKD. Methods used by the authors: Counts of nucleated cells, estimated from reference gene primer amplification, were obtained. Only in-frame clones appear in the TCRdb table, and some are missing; sequencing was by immunoSEQ multiplex PCR. V and J calls and clone size are copied from that table; D and trimming were computed from the DNA. The sample includes 120,000 or so clones, approximately 86% of them seen just once. What was sequenced was peripheral blood. The chain has TRBV10-3 and TRBJ1-1; TRBD1 agrees at 10 bases. The receptor's source is a human donor in a cohort sampled during active COVID-19. The CDR3: CAISVDRGNEAFF. The CDR3 nucleotides read TGTGCCATCAGTGTGGACAGGGGGAACGAAGCTTTCTTT.